This T cell receptor (beta chain) derives from a study of graft-versus-host responses after intestinal transplantation. The CDR3 runs to 14 residues. This clone was picked up a small number of times. Its antigen is still unknown. General study findings and limits: GvH clones were found in recipient marrow; some appeared first in ileum or blood. Peak levels of circulating GvH clones tracked with early post-transplant HvG declines.

The assay was immunoSEQ multiplex PCR, and TCRdb's table has in-frame clones only and misses some. The sample records some 70,000 clones, around 86% being singletons. The clonotype was recovered from a human donor who was the organ donor for an intestinal transplant. Here the sequenced sample was unstimulated CD8+ T cells sorted from spleen or lymph node cells, taken before transplant. V usage is TRBV21-1 and J usage is TRBJ1-2; the D segment call TRBD1 is taken from the table without a DNA check. TRBV21-1 is an annotated pseudogene. CDR3 coding DNA: TGTGCCAGCAGTCCCCCGGGACAGGGGTATGGCTACACCTTC. Translation: CASSPPGQGYGYTF.